This is a list of T cell receptor beta chains from one sample in a study of blood T cell repertoires in COVID-19. Libraries were prepared by immunoSEQ multiplex PCR; TCRdb keeps only in-frame clonotypes and omits some of them. The sample lists over 85,000 clones; more than 75% were seen once. Sequenced: peripheral blood. The receptors shown here come from a human donor in a cohort sampled during active COVID-19. Both conserved end residues are part of each CDR3.

CDR3aa: CASGLVGSGGSSGELFF
v_gene: TRBV12-5
j_gene: TRBJ2-2

CDR3aa: CASKQGEGTDTQYF
v_gene: TRBV27
j_gene: TRBJ2-3

CDR3aa: CASSLEGTGELFF
v_gene: TRBV7-2
j_gene: TRBJ2-2

CDR3aa: CASSVEGQGSNSGNTIYF
v_gene: TRBV9
j_gene: TRBJ1-3

CDR3aa: CAWSVLLDRGHRKLFF
v_gene: TRBV30
j_gene: TRBJ1-4

CDR3aa: CASSYQGARNNEQFF
v_gene: TRBV2
j_gene: TRBJ2-1

CDR3aa: CASNNQGAGAGELFF
v_gene: TRBV7-8
j_gene: TRBJ2-2

CDR3aa: CASSSVASTDTQYF
v_gene: TRBV28
j_gene: TRBJ2-3

CDR3aa: CSAWDFNEQFF
v_gene: TRBV20-1
j_gene: TRBJ2-1

CDR3aa: CASSFRSGGAGETQYF
v_gene: TRBV28
j_gene: TRBJ2-5

CDR3aa: CASSQVDRAEQFF
v_gene: TRBV4-1
j_gene: TRBJ2-1

CDR3aa: CASSVGLSGQQETQYF
v_gene: TRBV9
j_gene: TRBJ2-5

CDR3aa: CSVPGAGESNTGELFF
v_gene: TRBV29-1
j_gene: TRBJ2-2

CDR3aa: CASSSGGAGHYGYTF
v_gene: TRBV5-4
j_gene: TRBJ1-2

CDR3aa: CASSDSGYEQFF
v_gene: TRBV6-1
j_gene: TRBJ2-1

CDR3aa: CASSHGGASGTDTQYF
v_gene: TRBV5-4
j_gene: TRBJ2-3

CDR3aa: CASSRALQETQYF
v_gene: TRBV3-1/TRBV3-2
j_gene: TRBJ2-5

CDR3aa: CASSFGDRTKNTEAFF
v_gene: TRBV5-1
j_gene: TRBJ1-1

CDR3aa: CASSFLGKTQYF
v_gene: TRBV12-3/TRBV12-4
j_gene: TRBJ2-5

CDR3aa: CASSMGQGRNTEAFF
v_gene: TRBV19
j_gene: TRBJ1-1

CDR3aa: CASSLDSGPYEQYF
v_gene: TRBV5-1
j_gene: TRBJ2-7

CDR3aa: CASSSPGQGRGEKLFF
v_gene: TRBV28
j_gene: TRBJ1-4

CDR3aa: CAISESPPGGGRRSNEQFF
v_gene: TRBV10-3
j_gene: TRBJ2-1

CDR3aa: CAWRGQINEKLFF
v_gene: TRBV30
j_gene: TRBJ1-4

CDR3aa: CASSFSGGLQETQYF
v_gene: TRBV7-9
j_gene: TRBJ2-5

CDR3aa: CAWGTRTGGPDTQYF
v_gene: TRBV30
j_gene: TRBJ2-3

CDR3aa: CASNSYRGAGTPHQPQHF
v_gene: TRBV19
j_gene: TRBJ1-5

CDR3aa: CASSFASSGANVLTF
v_gene: TRBV6-2/TRBV6-3
j_gene: TRBJ2-6

CDR3aa: CASSQEIPLRVRDEQYF
v_gene: TRBV4-1
j_gene: TRBJ2-7

CDR3aa: CASSLGRPMMNTGWELFF
v_gene: TRBV5-1
j_gene: TRBJ2-2

CDR3aa: CASQGGSKGGYTF
v_gene: TRBV7-9
j_gene: TRBJ1-2

CDR3aa: CASSLTGESASQHF
v_gene: TRBV7-2
j_gene: TRBJ1-5

CDR3aa: CASSSSPSGNTIYF
v_gene: TRBV7-2
j_gene: TRBJ1-3

CDR3aa: CASSPTGNHAFF
v_gene: TRBV6-6
j_gene: TRBJ1-1

CDR3aa: CASTSDSPYYEQYF
v_gene: TRBV6-5
j_gene: TRBJ2-7

CDR3aa: CATSRDRGAGNTIYF
v_gene: TRBV15
j_gene: TRBJ1-3

CDR3aa: CASSLATTNTGELFF
v_gene: TRBV7-9
j_gene: TRBJ2-2

CDR3aa: CASSLSLSGGKNTGELFF
v_gene: TRBV7-3
j_gene: TRBJ2-2

CDR3aa: CASSLVSRRTSGRTDTQYF
v_gene: TRBV5-6
j_gene: TRBJ2-3

CDR3aa: CASTSGASSGNTIYF
v_gene: TRBV9
j_gene: TRBJ1-3